This T cell receptor beta chain appears in the sequencing data of a study of T cells after yellow fever vaccination. Trimming pared 6 bases from V and 3 bases from J, leaving 11 bases between. Germline values: CDR1 MNHEY, CDR2 SVGEGT. This CDR3 comprises 14 residues. This clonotype was seen a handful of times. TCRdb itself ran the 5' RACE reads through MiXCR, one entry per CDR3 protein. The sample lists some 350,000 distinct CDR3 sequences; under 5% were seen once. The specimen was PBMCs, collected 5 days after the yellow fever booster vaccination. The source of this sequence is a man aged 18-30 years who received the YFV17D yellow fever vaccine. The genes are TRBV6-2 or TRBV6-3 and TRBJ2-2, with unresolved D. DNA of the CDR3: TGTGCCAGCAGAAGCCGTCTGGACACCGGGGAGCTGTTTTTT. Protein sequence: CASRSRLDTGELFF.